These 17 T cell receptor beta chains came from one sample sequenced in a study of cytotoxic CD8 clonotypes in ibrutinib-treated CLL. Method: immunoSEQ multiplex PCR; TCRdb's copy keeps in-frame clones and lacks some. Of about 140,000 clones listed, 75% to 85% are singletons. Sample: PBMCs, taken after 36 months of ibrutinib treatment. The receptors here all came from a human donor with chronic lymphocytic leukemia.

The rearrangement uses TRBV6-1 and TRBJ1-2; D might be TRBD1 (6 bases). This CDR3 contains 15 residues. Per germline, CDR1 MNHNS and CDR2 SASEGT. With 6 bases removed from V and 7 bases from J, the gap between germline ends came to 21 bases. In DNA form, the CDR3 reads TGTGCCAGCAGGAAAAACCGGGACACGGTTGGTGGCTACACCTTC. Translating it yields CASRKNRDTVGGYTF.

The chain is built from TRBV15 and TRBJ2-2, with D tentatively TRBD2 (5 bases). The germline V gene encodes CDR1 LNHNV and CDR2 YYDKDF (reference sequence). This CDR3 has 17 residues. Trimming cost V 3 bases and J 0 bases, with 14 bases left between them. The CDR3 loop is CATSRVLAQTNTGELFF. The CDR3 region has the DNA TGTGCCACCAGCAGGGTCCTAGCACAAACGAACACCGGGGAGCTGTTTTTT.

The gene calls are TRBV27 and TRBJ1-1; 8 nucleotides align to TRBD1. The CDR3 consists of 18 residues. V shed 7 bases, J shed 0 bases, and the junction held 16 bases outside the gene matches. Germline-derived CDR1 and CDR2 are MNHEY and SMNVEV (reference sequence). As DNA, the CDR3 is TGTGCCAGCAAGGCCCGTGGCAGGGGGCTCCTCATGAACACTGAAGCTTTCTTT. Protein sequence: CASKARGRGLLMNTEAFF.

V is TRBV30 and J is TRBJ1-3; D perhaps matches TRBD1 (6 bases). Germline-derived CDR1 and CDR2 are GTSNPN and SVGIG (reference sequence). Trimming removed 5 bases at V and 3 bases at J, with 14 bases between. The CDR3 is 14 amino acids. CDR3 protein: CAWGFTGNGNTIYF. DNA of the CDR3: TGTGCCTGGGGTTTTACAGGGAATGGAAACACCATATATTTT.

The rearrangement uses TRBV19 and TRBJ2-2, with D possibly being TRBD1 (6 bases). The V and J ends lost 3 bases and 7 bases respectively, with 15 bases between them. Germline V gives CDR1 LNHDA, CDR2 SQIVND (reference sequence). CDR3 size: 15 residues. CDR3 DNA sequence: TGTGCCAGTAGTATCAACCAGGGGAACGTCGGGGAGCTGTTTTTT. Translating gives CASSINQGNVGELFF. Filled out from reference TRBV19 and TRBJ2-2, the complete variable domain reads DGGITQSPKYLFRKEGQNVTLSCEQNLNHDAMYWYRQDPGQGLRLIYYSQIVNDFQKGDIAEGYSVSREKKESFPLTVTSAQKNPTAFYLCASSINQGNVGELFFGEGSRLTVL.

The chain combines TRBV6-5 with TRBJ2-7; 10 bases line up with TRBD2. The CDR3 runs 15 residues. Losses at the gene ends were 6 bases for V and 3 bases for J; bases not matched to a gene: 8. Germline-derived CDR1 and CDR2 are MNHEY and SVGAGI. In DNA, the CDR3 is TGTGCCAGCAGCACTCTAGCGGGAGAAATCTACGAGCAGTACTTC. It translates to CASSTLAGEIYEQYF.

The chain joins TRBV10-3 to TRBJ2-3; a possible D gene is TRBD2 (5 bases). This CDR3 is 10 amino acids long. Trimming pared 11 bases from V and 4 bases from J, leaving 7 bases between. Germline V gene lookup returns CDR1 ENHRY and CDR2 SYGVKD. The CDR3: CALGADTQYF. CDR3 nucleotide sequence: TGTGCCCTCGGGGCAGATACGCAGTATTTT.

With regard to this clone: This sample also contains other DNA sequences that code for the same CDR3. This rearrangement joins TRBV19 to TRBJ2-1; D is unclear. The CDR3 contains 13 residues. V lost 3 bases and J lost 1, with 4 bases in between. Germline CDR1 LNHDA, CDR2 SQIVND (reference sequence). CDR3 region: CASSISSYNEQFF. The CDR3, as DNA: TGTGCCAGTAGTATTTCGTCCTACAATGAGCAGTTCTTC.

The CDR3 bases are TGTGCCACCAGCAGAGATAAGGGGTCGAGAGGTCAGCCCCAGCATTTT. Translated, it gives CATSRDKGSRGQPQHF. The chain couples TRBV15 to TRBJ1-5, with D perhaps matching TRBD1 (5 bases). Trimming removed 0 bases from V and 6 bases from J, with 15 bases in between. The CDR3 covers 16 residues. The germline CDR1 and CDR2 sequences are LNHNV and YYDKDF (reference sequence).

This clone showed up just once. The V call is TRBV5-1, the J call TRBJ2-7; possibly TRBD2 for D (6 bases). There are 13 residues in the CDR3. Germline V gene lookup returns CDR1 SGHRS and CDR2 YFSETQ. V gave up 4 bases and J gave up 3 bases, with 11 bases separating them. The CDR3 DNA reads as TGCGCCAGCAGCCGCGTGGGGGGCTACGAGCAGTACTTC. Amino acid sequence: CASSRVGGYEQYF.

The chain carries TRBV15 and TRBJ1-1; unclear D gene. This CDR3 comprises 13 residues. Germline V gene data show CDR1 as LNHNV and CDR2 as YYDKDF (reference sequence). V gave up 0 bases and J gave up 4 bases, with 6 bases separating them. The CDR3 protein is CATSRDLVTEAFF. CDR3 DNA sequence: TGTGCCACCAGCAGAGATTTGGTCACTGAAGCTTTCTTT.

This chain joins TRBV10-1 and TRBJ2-1; D might be TRBD2 (6 bases). In germline, CDR1 is WNHNN, CDR2 SYGVQD (reference sequence). The CDR3 is 16 amino acids. The germline V and J ends were trimmed by 1 base and 8 bases, with 18 bases remaining between them. The CDR3: CASSEFGPFGGDEQFF. CDR3 bases: TGCGCCAGCAGTGAGTTTGGACCTTTCGGAGGGGATGAGCAGTTCTTC.

This clone was detected once. This chain joins TRBV9 and TRBJ2-6, with D possibly TRBD1 on 5 matching bases. Germline V lookup: CDR1 SGDLS, CDR2 YYNGEE. V dropped 1 base and J dropped 0 bases, with 17 bases sitting between them. CDR3 length equals 19 residues. CDR3 in amino acids: CASSVWVTDRASGANVLTF. CDR3 bases: TGTGCCAGCAGCGTATGGGTTACTGACAGAGCCTCTGGGGCCAACGTCCTGACTTTC.

This rearrangement joins TRBV4-2 to TRBJ2-7; D is unclear. V was trimmed by 4 bases and J by 3 bases, leaving 4 bases between them. This CDR3 has 11 residues. Germline-derived CDR1 and CDR2 are LGHNA and YNFKEQ. In DNA, the CDR3 is TGTGCCAGCAGCCGCGACTACGAGCAGTACTTC. It encodes CASSRDYEQYF.

In its sample, this clone was seen a few times. This chain links TRBV11-2 with TRBJ2-7; D remains ambiguous. CDR1 and CDR2 (germline): SGHAT, FQNNGV. The length of the CDR3 is 15 residues. Trimming took off 7 bases at V and 3 bases at J, with 19 bases between the two ends. CDR3 protein: CASKGEGLKYYEQYF. In nucleotides, the CDR3 is TGTGCCAGCAAGGGCGAAGGCCTAAAGTACTACGAGCAGTACTTC.

The V call is TRBV18, the J call TRBJ2-1, with 10 bases that match TRBD1. The CDR3 extends over 16 amino acids. J gave up 4 bases and V 3 bases, and 6 bases lay outside the gene matches. Germline V gene lookup returns CDR1 KGHSH and CDR2 LQKENI. The CDR3 nucleotides read TGTGCCAGCTCACCTTTTTGGACAGGGGGATACAATGAGCAGTTCTTC. Protein: CASSPFWTGGYNEQFF.

The chain joins TRBV7-9 to TRBJ2-2; D gene uncertain. This CDR3 comprises 14 residues. Between the trimmed V and J ends, which lost 1 base and 0 bases, there was a span of 3 bases. The V gene's germline CDR1 is SEHNR and CDR2 FQNEAQ (reference sequence). DNA of the CDR3: TGTGCCAGCAGCTTAGTGCCGAACACCGGGGAGCTGTTTTTT. This gives the protein CASSLVPNTGELFF.